This record covers a single T cell receptor beta chain. This record belongs to a study of shared clonotypes between healthy human individuals. Trimming took off 6 bases at V and 2 bases at J, with 12 bases between the two ends. The CDR3 runs 14 residues. CDR1 and CDR2 (germline): ENHRY, SYGVKD. The protocol was immunoSEQ multiplex PCR, while the TCRdb copy is restricted to in-frame clones and leaves out a portion. The profile shows 80,000 to 100,000 clones, 60% to 70% of them singletons. The chain couples TRBV10-3 to TRBJ2-3; tentatively, D is TRBD2 (6 bases). The sample taken for sequencing was memory CD8+ T cells sorted from blood. Subset in this sample: CD45RO+ cells pooled with CCR7-negative TemRA cells. This clonotype was obtained from a man aged 25 to 40 in good health. Here the CDR3 DNA reads TGTGCCATCAGGAGTCTAGCGACCACAGATACGCAGTATTTT. Amino acid sequence: CAIRSLATTDTQYF.